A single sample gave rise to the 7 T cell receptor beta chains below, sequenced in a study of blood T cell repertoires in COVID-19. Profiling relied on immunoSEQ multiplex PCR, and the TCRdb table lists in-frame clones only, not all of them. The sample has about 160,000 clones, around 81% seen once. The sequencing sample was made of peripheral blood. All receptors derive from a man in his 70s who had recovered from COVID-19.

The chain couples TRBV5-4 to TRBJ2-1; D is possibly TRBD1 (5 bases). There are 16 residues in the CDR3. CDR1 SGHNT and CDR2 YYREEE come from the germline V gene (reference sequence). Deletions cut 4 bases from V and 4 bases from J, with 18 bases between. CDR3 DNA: TGTGCCAGCAGCCACGACAGCCTAAACACATACAATGAGCAGTTCTTC. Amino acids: CASSHDSLNTYNEQFF.

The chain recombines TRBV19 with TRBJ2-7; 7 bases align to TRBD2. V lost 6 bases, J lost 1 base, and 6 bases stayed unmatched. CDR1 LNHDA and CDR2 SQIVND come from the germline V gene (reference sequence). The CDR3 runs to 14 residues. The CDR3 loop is CASRRTSRSYEQYF. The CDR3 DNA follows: TGTGCCAGTAGAAGGACTAGTAGGTCCTACGAGCAGTACTTC.

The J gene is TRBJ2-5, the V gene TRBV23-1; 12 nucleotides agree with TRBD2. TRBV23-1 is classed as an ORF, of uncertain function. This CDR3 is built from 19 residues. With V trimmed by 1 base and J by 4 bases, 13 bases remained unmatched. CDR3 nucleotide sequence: TGCGCCAGCAGTCAATTAGGGGGGAAGACTAGCGGGAGAAGAGAGACCCAGTACTTC. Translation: CASSQLGGKTSGRRETQYF.

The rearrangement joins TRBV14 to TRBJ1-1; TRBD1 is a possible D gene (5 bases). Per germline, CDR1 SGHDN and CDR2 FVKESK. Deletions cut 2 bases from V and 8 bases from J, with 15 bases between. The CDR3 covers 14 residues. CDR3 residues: CASSQLGLPGEAFF. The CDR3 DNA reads TGTGCCAGCAGCCAATTGGGACTCCCCGGGGAAGCTTTCTTT.

Here the CDR3 DNA reads TGTGCCAGCAGTTTCAGTTGGGCCGCAGGGGGAAACACCGGGGAGCTGTTTTTT. Translated, it gives CASSFSWAAGGNTGELFF. This chain uses TRBV27 with TRBJ2-2; 7 bases fit TRBD1. In germline, CDR1 is MNHEY, CDR2 SMNVEV (reference sequence). J was trimmed by 2 bases and V by 3 bases; bases with no gene match: 12. There are 18 residues in the CDR3.

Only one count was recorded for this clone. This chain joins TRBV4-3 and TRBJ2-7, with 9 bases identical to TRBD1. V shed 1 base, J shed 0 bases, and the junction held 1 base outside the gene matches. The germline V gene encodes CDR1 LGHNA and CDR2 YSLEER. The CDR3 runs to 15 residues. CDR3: CASSQGGQGSYEQYF. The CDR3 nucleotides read TGCGCCAGCAGCCAAGGGGGACAGGGCTCCTACGAGCAGTACTTC.

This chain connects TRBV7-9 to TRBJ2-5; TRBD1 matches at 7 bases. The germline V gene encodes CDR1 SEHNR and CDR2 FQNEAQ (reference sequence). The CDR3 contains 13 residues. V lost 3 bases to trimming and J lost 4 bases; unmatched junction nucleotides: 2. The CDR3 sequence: CASSFRQGETQYF. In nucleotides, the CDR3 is TGTGCCAGCAGCTTCCGACAGGGAGAGACCCAGTACTTC. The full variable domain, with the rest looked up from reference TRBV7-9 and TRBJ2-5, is DTGVSQNPRHKITKRGQNVTFRCDPISEHNRLYWYRQTLGQGPEFLTYFQNEAQLEKSRLLSDRFSAERPKGSFSTLEIQRTEQGDSAMYLCASSFRQGETQYFGPGTRLLVL.